Presented here are 18 T cell receptor beta chains from one specimen sequenced in a study of cytomegalovirus exposure and HLA in healthy donors. PCR employed 60 Vbeta and 13 Jbeta primers. Clones were sequenced by immunoSEQ multiplex PCR, and TCRdb holds only the in-frame ones, with some missing. The sample lists 200,000 to 250,000 clones, around 80% occurring once. Sample: PBMCs. Every receptor here comes from a man aged 25 to 40 in good health and CMV-seronegative.

The chain joins TRBV27 to TRBJ1-5; D gene unclear. The CDR3 totals 14 residues. V was shortened by 8 bases and J by 7 bases, with 18 bases between the two germline ends. From germline, CDR1 is MNHEY and CDR2 SMNVEV (reference sequence). CDR3 amino acids: CASGFRGLGQPQHF. The CDR3 DNA reads as TGTGCCAGCGGATTTAGAGGGCTGGGGCAGCCCCAGCATTTT.

This clone has only one observation. This chain links TRBV6-4 with TRBJ2-1; TRBD2 agrees at 8 bases. The CDR3 length is 15 residues. With V trimmed by 0 bases and J by 8 bases, 6 bases remained unmatched. CDR1 and CDR2 from the germline V gene are MRHNA and SNTAGT. The CDR3 nucleotides read TGTGCCAGCAGTGACTCTGCGGGGGGCAATGATGAGCAGTTCTTC. Translating gives CASSDSAGGNDEQFF.

The genes are TRBV28 and TRBJ2-3; D is ambiguous. Between the trimmed V and J ends, which lost 3 bases and 0 bases, there was a span of 7 bases. Germline V gene data show CDR1 as MDHEN and CDR2 as SYDVKM. CDR3 length: 14 amino acids. CDR3 amino acids: CASSFGGSTDTQYF. CDR3 DNA: TGTGCCAGCAGTTTCGGCGGTAGCACAGATACGCAGTATTTT.

This clone was seen only a few times. The chain links TRBV19 to TRBJ1-1, with 7 bases identical to TRBD1. The V gene end was trimmed by 0 bases and the J gene end by 3 bases; junction bases not matched to a gene: 7. Germline loops: CDR1 LNHDA, CDR2 SQIVND (reference sequence). The length of the CDR3 is 16 residues. The chain's CDR3 is CASSIERTGMDTEAFF. The CDR3 DNA reads TGTGCCAGTAGTATAGAGAGGACAGGAATGGACACTGAAGCTTTCTTT.

The chain employs TRBV5-1 and TRBJ2-2; 8 bases are shared with TRBD2. The CDR3 runs 16 residues. Germline CDR1 is SGHRS and CDR2 is YFSETQ. The V segment lost 4 bases and the J segment 4 bases; nucleotides outside the gene matches: 9. This CDR3 reads CASSRGGQGVTGELFF. DNA of the CDR3: TGCGCCAGCAGCCGCGGGGGGCAGGGCGTCACCGGGGAGCTGTTTTTT.

The V call is TRBV27, the J call TRBJ1-4, with D uncertain. The V gene's germline CDR1 is MNHEY and CDR2 SMNVEV (reference sequence). V was clipped by 1 base and J by 5 bases, with 11 bases between them. This CDR3 has 15 residues. The CDR3 is CASSLWSTENEKLFF. The DNA for the CDR3 is TGTGCCAGCAGTTTATGGTCGACTGAAAATGAAAAACTGTTTTTT. Complete variable domain (other parts from reference TRBV27 and TRBJ1-4): EAQVTQNPRYLITVTGKKLTVTCSQNMNHEYMSWYRQDPGLGLRQIYYSMNVEVTDKGDVPEGYKVSRKEKRNFPLILESPSPNQTSLYFCASSLWSTENEKLFFGSGTQLSVL.

This clone was counted once. The chain carries TRBV6-6 and TRBJ2-3; 9 bases line up with TRBD2. Germline CDR1 MNHNY, CDR2 SVGAGI (reference sequence). This CDR3 is built from 16 residues. J gave up 0 bases and V 5 bases, and 6 bases lay outside the gene matches. In DNA form, the CDR3 reads TGTGCCAGCAGTGCGACTAGCGGATTTAGCACAGATACGCAGTATTTT. It specifies CASSATSGFSTDTQYF.

V usage is TRBV11-2 and J usage is TRBJ1-4; D gene ambiguous. V shed 8 bases and J shed 7 bases, with 17 bases lying between them. Germline V CDR1 and CDR2: SGHAT, FQNNGV. This CDR3 contains 14 residues. Written as DNA, the CDR3 is TGTGCCAGCGTCATAGGAGGGATTGGTGAAAAACTGTTTTTT. Translating gives CASVIGGIGEKLFF.

The chain is built from TRBV6-1 and TRBJ1-4, with 7 bases fitting TRBD1. This CDR3 spans 15 amino acids. The V gene end was trimmed by 1 base and the J gene end by 4 bases; junction bases not matched to a gene: 3. Germline V lookup: CDR1 MNHNS, CDR2 SASEGT. The CDR3 loop is CASSEEGQFNEKLFF. CDR3 DNA sequence: TGTGCCAGCAGTGAAGAGGGACAGTTTAATGAAAAACTGTTTTTT.

In this sample, this clone turned up once. The sample has other DNA sequences that encode this CDR3 too. J is TRBJ2-7 and V is TRBV10-2; a weak D match, TRBD1 (5 bases). The CDR3 loop spans 15 amino acids. The V end lost 2 bases, the J end lost 1 base, and 12 bases lay between the germline ends. CDR1 WSHSY and CDR2 SAAADI come from the germline V gene. The CDR3 DNA follows: TGCGCCAGCAGTGAGCCATTGTACAGGTCCTACGAGCAGTACTTC. As protein: CASSEPLYRSYEQYF.

The chain employs TRBV27 and TRBJ2-2; 8 nucleotides align to TRBD2. This CDR3 is 16 amino acids long. The V segment lost 5 bases and the J segment 5 bases; nucleotides outside the gene matches: 10. In germline, CDR1 is MNHEY, CDR2 SMNVEV (reference sequence). CDR3 DNA sequence: TGTGCCAGCAGTCACACCGGGGGGGGCGGTACCGGGGAGCTGTTTTTT. Translation: CASSHTGGGGTGELFF.

This clone has only one observation. The chain links TRBV27 to TRBJ2-7; 9 bases are a match to TRBD2. The CDR3 runs 20 residues. Trimming at V came to 3 bases and at J to 2 bases, leaving 20 bases not matched to a gene. Looked up from germline, CDR1 is MNHEY and CDR2 is SMNVEV (reference sequence). CDR3 loop: CASSFGRRQGPSGVAYEQYF. CDR3 bases: TGTGCCAGCAGTTTTGGGCGCAGACAGGGTCCTAGCGGGGTCGCCTACGAGCAGTACTTC.

The CDR3: CASARGGTDTQYF. CDR3 nucleotides: TGCGCCAGCGCCCGCGGGGGCACAGATACGCAGTATTTT. The chain is built from TRBV5-1 and TRBJ2-3; D possibly corresponds to TRBD2 (6 bases). The germline gives CDR1 SGHRS, CDR2 YFSETQ. The CDR3 extends over 13 amino acids. The germline V and J ends were trimmed by 7 bases and 1 base, with 10 bases remaining between them. The whole variable domain, remainder taken from reference TRBV5-1 and TRBJ2-3, is KAGVTQTPRYLIKTRGQQVTLSCSPISGHRSVSWYQQTPGQGLQFLFEYFSETQRNKGNFPGRFSGRQFSNSRSEMNVSTLELGDSALYLCASARGGTDTQYFGPGTRLTVL.

This chain links TRBV9 with TRBJ1-2, with a weak D call TRBD1 (5 bases). The germline V gene has CDR1 SGDLS and CDR2 YYNGEE. V dropped 7 bases and J dropped 7 bases, with 26 bases sitting between them. The CDR3 extends over 16 amino acids. CDR3 amino acids: CASGQDHRIIGSGYTF. In DNA, the CDR3 is TGTGCCAGCGGCCAGGACCACAGGATTATAGGCTCTGGCTACACCTTC.

This sequence joins TRBV6-6 and TRBJ1-1; D is ambiguous. The CDR3 contains 15 residues. Germline V CDR1 and CDR2: MNHNY, SVGAGI (reference sequence). Deletions cut 6 bases from V and 1 base from J, with 15 bases between. CDR3 protein: CASRESGRRNTEAFF. In nucleotides, the CDR3 is TGTGCCAGCAGAGAGAGCGGACGGCGGAACACTGAAGCTTTCTTT.

The chain is built from TRBV6-1 and TRBJ2-1; weak D call: TRBD1 (5 bases). Germline assignment: CDR1 MNHNS and CDR2 SASEGT. This CDR3 is built from 19 residues. V lost 4 bases to trimming and J lost 0 bases, with 22 bases between them. The CDR3 loop is CASSATERWGFISYNEQFF. Written as DNA, the CDR3 is TGTGCCAGCAGTGCAACAGAAAGGTGGGGCTTTATCTCCTACAATGAGCAGTTCTTC.

V gene TRBV27 combines with J gene TRBJ1-5; D is unclear. The germline V and J ends were trimmed by 2 bases and 3 bases, with 8 bases remaining between them. CDR1 MNHEY and CDR2 SMNVEV come from the germline V gene (reference sequence). The CDR3 contains 14 residues. The DNA of the CDR3 is TGTGCCAGCAGTTTAACGGGGTCCAATCAGCCCCAGCATTTT. Encoded protein: CASSLTGSNQPQHF.

The chain is built from TRBV11-2 and TRBJ1-1, with D uncertain. This CDR3 region has 15 residues. The V end was cut by 4 bases, the J end by 1 base, with 13 bases between. CDR1 and CDR2 from the germline V gene are SGHAT and FQNNGV. CDR3 nucleotides: TGTGCCAGCAGCTCCCGAGGTGTTTCGAACACTGAAGCTTTCTTT. Protein sequence: CASSSRGVSNTEAFF.